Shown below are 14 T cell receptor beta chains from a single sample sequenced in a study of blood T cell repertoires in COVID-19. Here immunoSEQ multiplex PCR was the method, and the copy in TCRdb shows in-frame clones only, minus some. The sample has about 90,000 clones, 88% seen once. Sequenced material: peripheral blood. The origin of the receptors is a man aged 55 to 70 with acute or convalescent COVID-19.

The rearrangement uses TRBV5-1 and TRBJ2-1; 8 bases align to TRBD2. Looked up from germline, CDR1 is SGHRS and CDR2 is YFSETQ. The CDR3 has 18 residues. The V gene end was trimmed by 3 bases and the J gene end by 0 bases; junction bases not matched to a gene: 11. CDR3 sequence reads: CASSSPGGAPNSYNEQFF. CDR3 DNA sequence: TGCGCCAGCAGCTCCCCCGGGGGGGCCCCGAACTCCTACAATGAGCAGTTCTTC.

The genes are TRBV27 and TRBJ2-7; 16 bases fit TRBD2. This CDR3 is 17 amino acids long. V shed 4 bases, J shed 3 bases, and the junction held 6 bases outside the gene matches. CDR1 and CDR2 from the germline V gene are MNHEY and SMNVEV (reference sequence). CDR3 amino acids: CASSSGLAGGPLYEQYF. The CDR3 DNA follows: TGTGCCAGCAGTTCGGGACTAGCGGGGGGGCCACTCTACGAGCAGTACTTC.

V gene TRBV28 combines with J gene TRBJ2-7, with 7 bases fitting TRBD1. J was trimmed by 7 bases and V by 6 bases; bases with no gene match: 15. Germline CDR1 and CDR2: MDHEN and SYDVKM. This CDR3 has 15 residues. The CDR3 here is CASRATGSPLEEQYF. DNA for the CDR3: TGTGCCAGCAGGGCGACAGGGAGCCCCCTCGAAGAGCAGTACTTC.

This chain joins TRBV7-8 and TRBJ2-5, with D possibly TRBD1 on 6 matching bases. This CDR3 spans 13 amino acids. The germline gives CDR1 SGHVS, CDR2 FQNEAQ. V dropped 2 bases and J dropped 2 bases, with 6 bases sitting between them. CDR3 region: CASSLQGQETQYF. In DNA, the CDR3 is TGTGCCAGCAGCTTACAGGGGCAAGAGACCCAGTACTTC.

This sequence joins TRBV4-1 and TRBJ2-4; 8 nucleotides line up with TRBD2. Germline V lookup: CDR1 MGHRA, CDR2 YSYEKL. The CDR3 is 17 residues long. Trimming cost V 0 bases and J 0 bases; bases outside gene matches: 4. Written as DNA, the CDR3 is TGCGCCAGCAGCCAAGAACGGGGGGGCCTAGCCAAAAACATTCAGTACTTC. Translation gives CASSQERGGLAKNIQYF.

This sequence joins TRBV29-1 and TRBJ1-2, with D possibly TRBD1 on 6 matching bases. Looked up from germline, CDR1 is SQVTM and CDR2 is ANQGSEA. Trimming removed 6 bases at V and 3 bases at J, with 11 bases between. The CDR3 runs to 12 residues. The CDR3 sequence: CSVQQGDYGYTF. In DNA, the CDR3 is TGCAGCGTCCAACAGGGAGACTATGGCTACACCTTC.

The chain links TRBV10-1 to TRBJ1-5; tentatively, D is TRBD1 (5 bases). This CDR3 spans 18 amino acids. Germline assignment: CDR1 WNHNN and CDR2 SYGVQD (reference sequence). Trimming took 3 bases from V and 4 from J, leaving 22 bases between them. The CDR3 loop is CASSEVVVGVDKNQPQHF. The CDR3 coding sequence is TGCGCCAGCAGTGAAGTCGTAGTAGGGGTCGATAAAAATCAGCCCCAGCATTTT.

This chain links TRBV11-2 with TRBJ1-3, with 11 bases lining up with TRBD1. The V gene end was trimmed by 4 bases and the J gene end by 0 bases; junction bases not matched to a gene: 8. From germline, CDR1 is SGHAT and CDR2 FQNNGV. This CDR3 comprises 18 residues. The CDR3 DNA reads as TGTGCCAGCAGCTGGACAGGGGGCGGACGGGGCTCTGGAAACACCATATATTTT. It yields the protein CASSWTGGGRGSGNTIYF.

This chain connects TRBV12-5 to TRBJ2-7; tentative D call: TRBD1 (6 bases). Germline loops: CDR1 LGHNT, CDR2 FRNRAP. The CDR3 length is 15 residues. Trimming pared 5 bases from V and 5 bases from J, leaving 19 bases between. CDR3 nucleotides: TGTGCTAGTGGTAGGCAGGGGAGAGTAAAGAACGAGCAGTACTTC. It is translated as CASGRQGRVKNEQYF.

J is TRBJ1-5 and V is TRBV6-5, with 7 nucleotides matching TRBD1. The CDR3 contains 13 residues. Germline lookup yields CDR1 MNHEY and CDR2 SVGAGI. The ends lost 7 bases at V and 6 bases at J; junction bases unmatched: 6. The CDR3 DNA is TGTGCCAGCATGGGACAGTCGGGTCAGCCCCAGCATTTT. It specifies CASMGQSGQPQHF.

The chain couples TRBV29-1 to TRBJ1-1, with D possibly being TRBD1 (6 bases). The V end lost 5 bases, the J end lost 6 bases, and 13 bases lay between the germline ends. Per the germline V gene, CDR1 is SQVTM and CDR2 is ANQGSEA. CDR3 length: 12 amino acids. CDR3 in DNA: TGCAGCGTTAAGGACAGATCCGCTGAAGCTTTCTTT. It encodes CSVKDRSAEAFF.

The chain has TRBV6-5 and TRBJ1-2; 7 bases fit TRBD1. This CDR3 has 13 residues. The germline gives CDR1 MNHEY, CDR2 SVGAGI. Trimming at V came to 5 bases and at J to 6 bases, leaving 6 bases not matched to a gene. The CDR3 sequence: CASSNLRGDGYTF. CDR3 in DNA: TGTGCCAGCAGTAACCTCAGGGGGGATGGCTACACCTTC.

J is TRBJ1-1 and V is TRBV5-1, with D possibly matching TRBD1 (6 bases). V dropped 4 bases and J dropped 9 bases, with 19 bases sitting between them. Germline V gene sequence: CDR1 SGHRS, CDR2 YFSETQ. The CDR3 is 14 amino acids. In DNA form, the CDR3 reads TGCGCCAGCAGCGTCGGGACACCCCACGAGCAAGCTTTCTTT. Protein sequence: CASSVGTPHEQAFF.

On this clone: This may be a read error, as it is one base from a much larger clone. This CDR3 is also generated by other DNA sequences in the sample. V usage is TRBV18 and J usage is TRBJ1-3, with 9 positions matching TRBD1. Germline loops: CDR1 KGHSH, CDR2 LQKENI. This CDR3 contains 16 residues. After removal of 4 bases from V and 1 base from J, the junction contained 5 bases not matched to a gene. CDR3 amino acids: CASSQPGQGSGNTIYF. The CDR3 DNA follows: TGTGCCAGCTCACAGCCGGGACAGGGTTCTGGAAACACCATATATTTT.